The 8 T cell receptor beta chains below were found in one sample sequenced in a study of neurological immune-mediated disorders. One entry per CDR3 protein results from TCRdb running MiXCR on the 5' RACE reads. The sample includes 50,000 or so distinct CDR3 sequences, approximately 3.9% of them seen just once. The sample comprised PBMCs. The source of these receptors is a young man with multiple sclerosis.

The chain couples TRBV7-3 to TRBJ1-1, with D unclear. The CDR3 covers 13 residues. Germline V gene data show CDR1 as SGHTA and CDR2 as FQGTGA. V lost 5 bases to trimming and J lost 4 bases, with 11 bases between them. The CDR3 loop reads CASSQTKTTEAFF. CDR3 bases: TGTGCCAGCAGCCAAACAAAGACCACTGAAGCTTTCTTT.

This clonotype was counted many times. The rearrangement joins TRBV28 to TRBJ2-5; D possibly corresponds to TRBD2 (6 bases). The V end lost 6 bases, the J end lost 1 base, and 12 bases lay between the germline ends. Germline V gene sequence: CDR1 MDHEN, CDR2 SYDVKM. The CDR3 consists of 14 residues. Here the CDR3 reads CASSSAGTQETQYF. CDR3 bases: TGTGCCAGCAGCTCGGCGGGGACCCAAGAGACCCAGTACTTC.

In this sample, this clonotype turned up many times. The chain has TRBV5-6 and TRBJ1-3; possibly TRBD1 for D (5 bases). The CDR3 has 16 amino acids. Trimming cost V 1 base and J 0 bases, with 11 bases left between them. Germline V gene lookup returns CDR1 SGHDT and CDR2 YYEEEE. CDR3 DNA sequence: TGTGCCAGCAGCTTGATGGGGCACCTCTCTGGAAACACCATATATTTT. It encodes CASSLMGHLSGNTIYF.

This clonotype was found many times. V usage is TRBV20-1 and J usage is TRBJ2-3, with D perhaps TRBD2 (5 bases). The germline V gene has CDR1 DFQATT and CDR2 SNEGSKA (reference sequence). The germline V and J ends were trimmed by 6 bases and 6 bases, with 22 bases remaining between them. This CDR3 has 15 amino acids. This CDR3 reads CSARIIPGTGDTQYF. The DNA for the CDR3 is TGCAGTGCCAGGATCATTCCGGGAACTGGGGATACGCAGTATTTT.

The sample holds many counts of this clonotype. One end of the junction does not line up with germline, which may come from a read error. Here the CDR3 DNA reads TGTGCCAGCAGCCTAGCCCAGGCTAATGAGCAGTTCTTC. Amino acid sequence: CASSLAQANEQFF. The rearrangement joins TRBV7-9 to TRBJ2-1; D perhaps matches TRBD2 (5 bases). CDR1 and CDR2 from the germline V gene are SEHNR and FQNEAQ (reference sequence). The CDR3 extends over 13 amino acids.

This clonotype was picked up many times. This rearrangement joins TRBV5-1 to TRBJ2-3; a possible D gene is TRBD1 (6 bases). The V end lost 3 bases, the J end lost 4 bases, and 12 bases lay between the germline ends. The CDR3 loop spans 14 amino acids. Germline V gene data show CDR1 as SGHRS and CDR2 as YFSETQ. CDR3 in amino acids: CASSYDKGADTQYF. The DNA of the CDR3 is TGCGCCAGCAGCTACGATAAGGGGGCAGATACGCAGTATTTT.

This clonotype was seen repeatedly, ten times or more. The chain carries TRBV14 and TRBJ1-2; D is uncertain. V was pared by 4 bases and J by 4 bases, with 10 bases between. The length of the CDR3 is 13 residues. Per germline, CDR1 SGHDN and CDR2 FVKESK. The CDR3 protein is CASSPGSVYGYTF. CDR3 nucleotide sequence: TGTGCCAGCAGCCCGGGCAGTGTCTATGGCTACACCTTC.

This clonotype appeared many times. The chain joins TRBV7-2 to TRBJ2-1; D uncertain. Germline V gene data show CDR1 as SGHTA and CDR2 as FQGNSA. The CDR3 contains 15 residues. V lost 6 bases to trimming and J lost 0 bases, with 12 bases between them. In DNA, the CDR3 is TGTGCCAGCAGTCTCGACTCGAGCTCCTACAATGAGCAGTTCTTC. Its translation: CASSLDSSSYNEQFF.